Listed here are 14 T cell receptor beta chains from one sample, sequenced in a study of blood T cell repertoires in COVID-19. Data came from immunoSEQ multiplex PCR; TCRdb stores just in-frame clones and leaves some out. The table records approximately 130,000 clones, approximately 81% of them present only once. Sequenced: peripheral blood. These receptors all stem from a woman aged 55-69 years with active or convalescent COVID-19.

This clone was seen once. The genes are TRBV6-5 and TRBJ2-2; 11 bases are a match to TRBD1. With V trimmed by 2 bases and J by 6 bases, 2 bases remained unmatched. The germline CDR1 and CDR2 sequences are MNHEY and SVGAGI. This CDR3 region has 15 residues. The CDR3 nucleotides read TGTGCCAGCAGTTACGGGACAGGGGGTGCCGGGGAGCTGTTTTTT. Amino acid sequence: CASSYGTGGAGELFF.

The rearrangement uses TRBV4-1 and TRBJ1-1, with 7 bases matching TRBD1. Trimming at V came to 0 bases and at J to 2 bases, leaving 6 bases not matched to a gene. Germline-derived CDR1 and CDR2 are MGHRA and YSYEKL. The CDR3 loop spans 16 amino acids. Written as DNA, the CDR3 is TGCGCCAGCAGCCAAGACCACAGGGACAGAAACACTGAAGCTTTCTTT. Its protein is CASSQDHRDRNTEAFF.

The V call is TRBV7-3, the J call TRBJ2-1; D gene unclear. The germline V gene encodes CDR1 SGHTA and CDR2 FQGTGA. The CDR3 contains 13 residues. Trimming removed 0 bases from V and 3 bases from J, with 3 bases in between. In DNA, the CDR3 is TGTGCCAGCAGCTTAACCTACTACAATGAGCAGTTCTTC. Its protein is CASSLTYYNEQFF.

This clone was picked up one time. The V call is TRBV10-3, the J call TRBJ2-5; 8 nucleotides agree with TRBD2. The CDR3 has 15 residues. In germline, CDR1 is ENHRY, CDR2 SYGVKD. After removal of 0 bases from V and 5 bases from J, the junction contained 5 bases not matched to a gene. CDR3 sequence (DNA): TGTGCCATCAGTGAGTCGGGAGCGGGGGAGGAGACCCAGTACTTC. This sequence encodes CAISESGAGEETQYF.

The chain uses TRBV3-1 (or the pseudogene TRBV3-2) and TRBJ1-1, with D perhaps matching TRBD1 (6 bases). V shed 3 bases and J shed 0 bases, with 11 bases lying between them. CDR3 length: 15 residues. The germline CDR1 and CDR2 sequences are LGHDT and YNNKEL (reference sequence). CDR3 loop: CASSQGATLNTEAFF. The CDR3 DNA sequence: TGTGCCAGCAGCCAGGGGGCCACCTTGAACACTGAAGCTTTCTTT.

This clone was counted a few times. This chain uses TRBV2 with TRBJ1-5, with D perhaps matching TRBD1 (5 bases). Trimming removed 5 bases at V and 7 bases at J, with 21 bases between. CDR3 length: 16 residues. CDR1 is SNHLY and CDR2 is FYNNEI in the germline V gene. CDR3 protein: CASSSGFLPGWQPQHF. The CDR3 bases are TGTGCCAGCAGTTCGGGCTTTCTCCCAGGGTGGCAGCCCCAGCATTTT. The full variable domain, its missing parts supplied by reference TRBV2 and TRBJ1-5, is EPEVTQTPSHQVTQMGQEVILRCVPISNHLYFYWYRQILGQKVEFLVSFYNNEISEKSEIFDDQFSVERPDGSNFTLKIRSTKLEDSAMYFCASSSGFLPGWQPQHFGDGTRLSIL.

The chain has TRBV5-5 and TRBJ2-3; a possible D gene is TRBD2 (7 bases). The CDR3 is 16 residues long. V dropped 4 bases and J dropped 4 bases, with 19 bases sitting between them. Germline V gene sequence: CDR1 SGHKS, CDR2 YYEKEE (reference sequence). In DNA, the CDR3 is TGTGCCAGCAGCCCCGGGCGCGGGGGCCCCCCAGATACGCAGTATTTT. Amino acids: CASSPGRGGPPDTQYF.

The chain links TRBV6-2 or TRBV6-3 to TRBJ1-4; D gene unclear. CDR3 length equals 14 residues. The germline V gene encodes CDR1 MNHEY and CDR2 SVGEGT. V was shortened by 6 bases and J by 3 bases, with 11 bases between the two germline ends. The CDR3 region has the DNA TGTGCCAGCAGCAACGCACCGGCTAATGAAAAACTGTTTTTT. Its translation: CASSNAPANEKLFF.

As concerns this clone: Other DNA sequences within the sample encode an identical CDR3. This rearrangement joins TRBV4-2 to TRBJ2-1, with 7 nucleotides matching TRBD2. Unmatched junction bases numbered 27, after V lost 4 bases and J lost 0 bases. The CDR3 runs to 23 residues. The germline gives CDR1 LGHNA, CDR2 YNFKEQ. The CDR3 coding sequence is TGTGCCAGCAGCCCTCCGGGACTGGCGGGAGTCCTTCCAGGCCAGAGCTCCTACAATGAGCAGTTCTTC. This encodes CASSPPGLAGVLPGQSSYNEQFF.

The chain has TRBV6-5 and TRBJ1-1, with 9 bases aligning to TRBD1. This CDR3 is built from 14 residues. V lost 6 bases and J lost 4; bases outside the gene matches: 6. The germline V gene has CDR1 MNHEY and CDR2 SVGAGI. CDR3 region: CASRDRGTGTEAFF. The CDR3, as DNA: TGTGCCAGCAGGGACAGGGGAACGGGCACTGAAGCTTTCTTT.

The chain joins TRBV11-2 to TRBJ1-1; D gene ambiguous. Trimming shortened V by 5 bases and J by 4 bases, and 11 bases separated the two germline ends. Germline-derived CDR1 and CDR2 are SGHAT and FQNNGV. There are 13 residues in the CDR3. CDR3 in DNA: TGTGCCAGCAGCCTAATGAGGGCCACTGAAGCTTTCTTT. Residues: CASSLMRATEAFF.

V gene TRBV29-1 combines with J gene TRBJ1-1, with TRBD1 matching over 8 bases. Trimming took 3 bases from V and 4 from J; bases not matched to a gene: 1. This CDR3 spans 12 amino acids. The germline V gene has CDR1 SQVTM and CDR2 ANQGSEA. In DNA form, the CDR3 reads TGCAGCGTTGACAGGGGGCGCACTGAAGCTTTCTTT. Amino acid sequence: CSVDRGRTEAFF.

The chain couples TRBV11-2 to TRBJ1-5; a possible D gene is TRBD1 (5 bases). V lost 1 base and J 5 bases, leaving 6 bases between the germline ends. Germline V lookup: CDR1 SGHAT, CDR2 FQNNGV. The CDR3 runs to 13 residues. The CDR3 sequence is CASSLGGDQPQHF. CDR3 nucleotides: TGTGCCAGCAGCTTAGGGGGGGATCAGCCCCAGCATTTT.

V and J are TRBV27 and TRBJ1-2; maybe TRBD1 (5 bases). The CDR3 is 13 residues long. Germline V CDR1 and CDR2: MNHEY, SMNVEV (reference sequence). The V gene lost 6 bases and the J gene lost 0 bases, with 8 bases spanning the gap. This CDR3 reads CASRDNPNYGYTF. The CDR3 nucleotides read TGTGCCAGCAGGGACAACCCTAACTATGGCTACACCTTC.